This is a list of T cell receptor beta chains from one sample in a study of blood T cell repertoires in COVID-19. The data were produced by immunoSEQ multiplex PCR, yet TCRdb's version contains in-frame clones alone and is incomplete. Here the sample spans roughly 250,000 clones, around 89% being singletons. The source material was peripheral blood. Receptors were obtained from a woman between 40 and 55 years old with acute or convalescent COVID-19. CDR3s leave out the opening cysteine and the closing phenylalanine or tryptophan.

V gene	CDR3 length	J gene	CDR3 protein
TRBV29-1	10	TRBJ1-5	SASRGNQPQH
TRBV29-1	14	TRBJ2-1	SVEDPGESSYNEQF
TRBV4-1	12	TRBJ1-2	ASSQVGGWYGYT
TRBV24-1	13	TRBJ2-1	ATQTTGTGDGEQF
TRBV10-1	13	TRBJ2-2	ASSGSDLNTGELF
TRBV12-5	14	TRBJ2-2	ASGPDRVFDTGELF
TRBV3-1/TRBV3-2	16	TRBJ2-3	ASSRRTSGGASTDTQY
TRBV6-6	13	TRBJ2-3	ASSDSWLDTDTQY
TRBV4-1	13	TRBJ2-5	ASSLLTGVGETQY
TRBV18	13	TRBJ2-2	ASSLLDRGTGELF
TRBV3-1/TRBV3-2	11	TRBJ1-1	ASSKGQNTEAF
TRBV6-5	12	TRBJ1-2	ASRDRRPNYGYT
TRBV10-3	13	TRBJ1-2	AITISNRDRGYYT
TRBV4-2	14	TRBJ2-1	ASSQETAGGPYEQF
TRBV7-2	12	TRBJ2-5	ASSLIGYQETQY
TRBV2	11	TRBJ1-3	ASREYTGNTIY
TRBV10-3	14	TRBJ1-1	AISDEQVKGNTEAF
TRBV4-1	13	TRBJ1-2	ASSQDSAGGYGYT
TRBV2	11	TRBJ2-1	ASSARDYNEQF
TRBV6-1	13	TRBJ1-2	ASSEAGGEWNGYT
TRBV11-1	11	TRBJ2-1	ASSLSYSNEQF
TRBV3-1/TRBV3-2	11	TRBJ1-1	ASSRRQDTEAF
TRBV9	12	TRBJ1-1	ASRSGTAGTEAF
TRBV5-1	14	TRBJ1-1	ASSSKGEEENTEAF
TRBV19	13	TRBJ1-1	ASSTLQGRNTEAF
TRBV20-1	9	TRBJ1-2	SARDSSGYT
TRBV5-8	14	TRBJ2-2	ATQRGRAIITGELF
TRBV5-6	11	TRBJ1-2	ASSFNRGLGYT
TRBV7-8	16	TRBJ2-1	ASSLAFLVKSLYNEQF